What follows are 17 T cell receptor beta chains derived from one specimen sequenced in a study of blood T cells in healthy people across ages. Together with a sample-barcoded 5' primer, a J-beta primer mix was included in a second PCR lasting roughly 6 to 12 cycles. TCRdb re-called the 5' RACE reads with MiXCR, one entry per CDR3 protein. This repertoire shows some 1,500,000 distinct CDR3 sequences, about 45% found once; its top ten account for approximately 4.1%. The sequenced sample consisted of blood. The receptors derive from a woman aged 18-35 years in good health.

This clonotype turned up a few times. The chain combines TRBV4-3 with TRBJ2-1; D is possibly TRBD2 (6 bases). The CDR3 has 17 residues. Germline assignment: CDR1 LGHNA and CDR2 YSLEER. V was pared by 0 bases and J by 0 bases, with 12 bases between. The CDR3 protein is CASSQESAGSSYNEQFF. Here the CDR3 DNA reads TGCGCCAGCAGCCAAGAGTCGGCGGGAAGCTCCTACAATGAGCAGTTCTTC.

The rearrangement joins TRBV19 to TRBJ1-2, with D possibly being TRBD1 (5 bases). The CDR3 extends over 16 amino acids. Trimming left V 3 bases short and J 2 bases short, with 16 bases between. CDR1 is LNHDA and CDR2 is SQIVND in the germline V gene (reference sequence). The CDR3 protein is CASSIPPGRINYGYTF. The DNA of the CDR3 is TGTGCCAGTAGTATTCCTCCGGGACGGATAAACTATGGCTACACCTTC.

This clonotype has more than one count but fewer than ten. The chain links TRBV6-5 to TRBJ2-1; TRBD1 agrees at 9 bases. The length of the CDR3 is 15 residues. The germline CDR1 and CDR2 sequences are MNHEY and SVGAGI. V shed 0 bases and J 8 bases; nucleotides not matched to a gene: 5. CDR3 sequence reads: CASSYSGQGLDEQFF. The CDR3 region has the DNA TGTGCCAGCAGTTACTCCGGACAGGGGCTCGATGAGCAGTTCTTC.

J is TRBJ2-3 and V is TRBV12-3 or TRBV12-4, with unresolved D. The CDR3 contains 14 residues. The V and J ends lost 3 bases and 2 bases respectively, with 9 bases between them. The CDR3 region is CASSLSRTTDTQYF. The CDR3 DNA is TGTGCCAGCAGTTTGAGCAGGACCACAGATACGCAGTATTTT.

This clonotype appeared a few times. A much larger clone lies a single base off, so this may be a read error. This chain connects TRBV20-1 to TRBJ1-1, with D unclear. Germline V gene lookup returns CDR1 DFQATT and CDR2 SNEGSKA (reference sequence). V lost 0 bases and J lost 3, with 5 bases in between. The CDR3 contains 12 residues. As DNA, the CDR3 is TGCAGTGCTAGAGAGCGGGACACTGAAGCTTTCTTT. Its protein is CSARERDTEAFF.

The chain recombines TRBV6-5 with TRBJ1-6; no reliable D call. This CDR3 is built from 14 residues. The V end lost 2 bases, the J end lost 4 bases, and 6 bases lay between the germline ends. Germline CDR1 is MNHEY and CDR2 is SVGAGI. In DNA form, the CDR3 reads TGTGCCAGCAGTTACCAGGAGTATAATTCACCCCTCCACTTT. It is translated as CASSYQEYNSPLHF.

The chain recombines TRBV9 with TRBJ2-1; TRBD2 matches at 7 bases. Germline values: CDR1 SGDLS, CDR2 YYNGEE. CDR3 size: 19 residues. J was trimmed by 6 bases and V by 0 bases; bases with no gene match: 18. In DNA, the CDR3 is TGTGCCAGCAGCGTAGTAGCCGCCCTAGTGGGAGGGCCGTCCAATGAGCAGTTCTTC. This gives the protein CASSVVAALVGGPSNEQFF.

This clonotype appeared a few times. This rearrangement joins TRBV3-1 to TRBJ2-2, with 9 bases lining up with TRBD1. The CDR3 has 15 amino acids. With 1 base clipped from V and 6 bases from J, the junction kept 3 bases outside the gene matches. CDR1 LGHDT and CDR2 YNNKEL come from the germline V gene (reference sequence). The CDR3 DNA is TGTGCCAGCAGCCAAGGGGACAGGGACTCCGGGGAGCTGTTTTTT. The encoded protein is CASSQGDRDSGELFF.

This clonotype was observed a handful of times. V and J are TRBV7-2 and TRBJ2-1; maybe TRBD2 (6 bases). The V end was cut by 5 bases, the J end by 5 bases, with 13 bases between. Germline loops: CDR1 SGHTA, CDR2 FQGNSA. The CDR3 covers 14 residues. The CDR3 loop reads CASSLRGGDNEQFF. In DNA, the CDR3 is TGTGCCAGCAGCCTCCGCGGAGGGGACAATGAGCAGTTCTTC.

The rearrangement joins TRBV15 to TRBJ2-3; D is unresolved. V gave up 6 bases and J gave up 0 bases, with 13 bases separating them. Germline V gene data show CDR1 as LNHNV and CDR2 as YYDKDF (reference sequence). CDR3 length: 15 residues. The CDR3 DNA reads as TGTGCCACCAGGAAGGACGGTCCTAGCACAGATACGCAGTATTTT. It is translated as CATRKDGPSTDTQYF.

The rearrangement joins TRBV24-1 to TRBJ2-1; D gene ambiguous. V was pared by 2 bases and J by 6 bases, with 7 bases between. This CDR3 has 13 residues. Per germline, CDR1 KGHDR and CDR2 SFDVKD. The DNA of the CDR3 is TGTGCCACCAGTGATTCGACTCCCAATGAGCAGTTCTTC. It encodes CATSDSTPNEQFF.

As regards this clonotype: Compared with germline, one end of the junction differs, possibly owing to a read error. The V gene is TRBV3-1, the J gene TRBJ1-1; D ambiguous. The CDR3 has 12 residues. Looked up from germline, CDR1 is LGHDT and CDR2 is YNNKEL (reference sequence). CDR3 sequence: CASGQSDGEAFF. The CDR3 DNA follows: TGTGCCAGCGGCCAGAGTGACGGGGAAGCTTTCTTT.

CDR3 coding DNA: TGTGCCAGCAGTTCCCAGGGGGGGACCCTTGAAGCTTTCTTT. Translation: CASSSQGGTLEAFF. The chain links TRBV6-2 or TRBV6-3 to TRBJ1-1; 7 bases map to TRBD1. Trimming at V came to 4 bases and at J to 7 bases, leaving 9 bases not matched to a gene. CDR3 length: 14 residues. Germline V gives CDR1 MNHEY, CDR2 SVGEGT.

V and J are TRBV7-6 and TRBJ2-3; the D gene could be TRBD1 or TRBD2 (6 bases each). The CDR3 is made up of 16 amino acids. V dropped 5 bases and J dropped 5 bases, with 20 bases sitting between them. The germline gives CDR1 SGHVS, CDR2 FNYEAQ. The CDR3 spells CASSISGGFVVDTQYF. The CDR3 DNA reads as TGTGCCAGCAGCATCTCCGGGGGCTTCGTTGTAGATACGCAGTATTTT.

The chain employs TRBV20-1 and TRBJ1-2; tentatively, D is TRBD1 (5 bases). Between the trimmed V and J ends, which lost 2 bases and 7 bases, there was a span of 17 bases. This CDR3 has 14 residues. Per germline, CDR1 DFQATT and CDR2 SNEGSKA (reference sequence). The CDR3 is CSARPAGGAAGYTF. The CDR3 DNA reads as TGCAGTGCTAGACCAGCCGGAGGGGCGGCTGGCTACACCTTC.

This clonotype came up a few times. The genes are TRBV10-3 and TRBJ2-1; 9 bases align to TRBD2. Trimming cost V 6 bases and J 9 bases; bases outside gene matches: 15. Germline V gene data show CDR1 as ENHRY and CDR2 as SYGVKD. The CDR3 length is 16 residues. In DNA form, the CDR3 reads TGTGCCATCAGGGAAACCGGGACTAGCAAGAGCAGTGAGCAGTTCTTC. It codes for CAIRETGTSKSSEQFF.

The chain couples TRBV7-2 to TRBJ1-6, with unresolved D. Germline V gene sequence: CDR1 SGHTA, CDR2 FQGNSA. V was pared by 1 base and J by 10 bases, with 26 bases between. CDR3 size: 19 residues. CDR3 DNA sequence: TGTGCCAGCAGCTTAGTGCGTCTGACATTTGGAGAGTACCTGTCACCCCTCCACTTT. Its protein is CASSLVRLTFGEYLSPLHF.